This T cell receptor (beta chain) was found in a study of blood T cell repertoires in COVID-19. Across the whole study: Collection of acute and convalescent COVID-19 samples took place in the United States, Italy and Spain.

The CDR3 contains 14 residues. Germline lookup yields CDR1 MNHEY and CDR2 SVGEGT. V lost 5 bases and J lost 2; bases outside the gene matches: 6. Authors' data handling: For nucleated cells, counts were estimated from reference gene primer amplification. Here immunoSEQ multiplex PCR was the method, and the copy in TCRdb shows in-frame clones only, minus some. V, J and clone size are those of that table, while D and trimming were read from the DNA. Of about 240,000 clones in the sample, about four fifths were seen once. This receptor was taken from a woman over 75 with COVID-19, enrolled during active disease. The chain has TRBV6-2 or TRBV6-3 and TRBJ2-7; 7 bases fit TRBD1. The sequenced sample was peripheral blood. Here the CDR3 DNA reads TGTGCCAGCAGTCCACAGGGGTTAACCTACGAGCAGTACTTC. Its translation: CASSPQGLTYEQYF.